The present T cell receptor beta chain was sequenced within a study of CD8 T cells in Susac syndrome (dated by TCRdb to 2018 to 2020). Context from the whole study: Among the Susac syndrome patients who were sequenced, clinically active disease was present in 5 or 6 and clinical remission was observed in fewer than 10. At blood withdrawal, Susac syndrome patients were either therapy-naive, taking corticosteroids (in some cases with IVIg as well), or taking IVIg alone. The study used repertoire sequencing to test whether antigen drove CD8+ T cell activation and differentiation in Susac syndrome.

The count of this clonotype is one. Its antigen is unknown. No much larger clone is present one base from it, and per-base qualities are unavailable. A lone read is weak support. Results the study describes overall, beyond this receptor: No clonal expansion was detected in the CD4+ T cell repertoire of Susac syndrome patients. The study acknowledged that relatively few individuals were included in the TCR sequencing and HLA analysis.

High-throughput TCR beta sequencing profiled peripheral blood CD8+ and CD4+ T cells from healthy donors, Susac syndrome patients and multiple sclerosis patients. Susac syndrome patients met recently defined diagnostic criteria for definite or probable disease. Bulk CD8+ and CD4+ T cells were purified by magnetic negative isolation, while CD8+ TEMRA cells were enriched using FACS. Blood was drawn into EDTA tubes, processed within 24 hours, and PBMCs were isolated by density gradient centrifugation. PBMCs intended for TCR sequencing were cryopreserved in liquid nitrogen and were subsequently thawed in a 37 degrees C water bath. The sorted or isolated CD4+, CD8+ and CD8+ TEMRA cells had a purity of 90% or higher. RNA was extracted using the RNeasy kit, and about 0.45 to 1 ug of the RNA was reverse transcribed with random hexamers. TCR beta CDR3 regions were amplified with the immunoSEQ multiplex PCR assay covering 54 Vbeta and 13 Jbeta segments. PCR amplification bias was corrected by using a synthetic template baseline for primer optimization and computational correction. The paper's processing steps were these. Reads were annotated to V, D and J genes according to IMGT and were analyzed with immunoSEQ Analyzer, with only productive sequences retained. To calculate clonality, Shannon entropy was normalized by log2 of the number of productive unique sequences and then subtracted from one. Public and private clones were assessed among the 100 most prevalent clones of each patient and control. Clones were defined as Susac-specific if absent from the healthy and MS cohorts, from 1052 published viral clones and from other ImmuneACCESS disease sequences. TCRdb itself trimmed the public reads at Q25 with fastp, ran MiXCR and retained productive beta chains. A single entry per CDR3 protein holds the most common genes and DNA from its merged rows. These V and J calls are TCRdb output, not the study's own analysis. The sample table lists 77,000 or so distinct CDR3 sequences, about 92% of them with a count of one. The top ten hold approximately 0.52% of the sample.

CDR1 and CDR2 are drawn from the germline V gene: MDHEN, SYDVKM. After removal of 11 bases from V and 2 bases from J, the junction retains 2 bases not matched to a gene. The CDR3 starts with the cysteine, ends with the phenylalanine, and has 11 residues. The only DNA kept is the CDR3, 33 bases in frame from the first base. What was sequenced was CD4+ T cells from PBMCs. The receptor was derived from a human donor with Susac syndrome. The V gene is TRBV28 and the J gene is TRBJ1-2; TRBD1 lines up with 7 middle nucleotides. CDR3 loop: CALQGNYGYTF. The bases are TGTGCCCTACAGGGGAACTATGGCTACACCTTC.